This TCR beta chain was retrieved from a study of T cell clonality in common variable immunodeficiency. Points from the study as a whole: Compared with controls, CVID subjects had fewer shared TCRbeta clones. Reportedly, TCR beta sequences from common variable immunodeficiency showed fewer deletions and N-nucleotide insertions. Compared with healthy controls, CVID subjects showed increased TCRbeta clonality, mostly in about a third. Repertoire-complication correlations in CVID were limited by patient heterogeneity.

This CDR3 has 16 amino acids. Germline V CDR1 and CDR2: PRHDT, FYEKMQ (reference sequence). V shed 8 bases, J shed 6 bases, and the junction held 19 bases outside the gene matches. This clone was seen many times. Its antigen is not identified. Read sequence stops 3 residues before the CDR3 end, and the germline J gene provides the missing end. Here immunoSEQ multiplex PCR was the method, and the copy in TCRdb shows in-frame clones only, minus some. This repertoire holds 35,000 or so clones, and none appear only once. This chain links TRBV13 with TRBJ2-7, with 7 bases lining up with TRBD2. This TCR derives from a person aged 18 to 70 in good health. Specimen: peripheral blood mononuclear cells. CDR3 loop: CASSGGRRGSEPEQYF. The CDR3 bases that were read are TGTGCCAGCTCGGGGGGTAGGAGGGGATCCGAGCCCGAG.